The next 22 T cell receptor beta chains were all read from a single sample in a study of blood T cell repertoires in COVID-19. Using immunoSEQ multiplex PCR, the repertoire was profiled, and TCRdb retains in-frame clones only, with some absent. The sample contains about 74,000 clones, about 91% of which appear only once. The sequencing input was peripheral blood. These receptor sequences come from a woman of 80 years or more with active or convalescent COVID-19.

V gene TRBV28 combines with J gene TRBJ2-7, with a tentative D call TRBD1 (6 bases). The CDR3 runs to 15 residues. The V gene lost 5 bases and the J gene lost 0 bases, with 14 bases spanning the gap. Germline lookup yields CDR1 MDHEN and CDR2 SYDVKM. The CDR3 region has the DNA TGTGCCAGCAGTCAGGGCAGGGGCGGCTCCTACGAGCAGTACTTC. Protein: CASSQGRGGSYEQYF.

J is TRBJ1-4 and V is TRBV5-1; TRBD1 is a possible D gene (6 bases). This CDR3 region has 13 residues. Germline CDR1 is SGHRS and CDR2 is YFSETQ. Trimming took off 7 bases at V and 2 bases at J, with 9 bases between the two ends. Here the CDR3 DNA reads TGCGCCAGCCGCGGACAGACTAATGAAAAACTGTTTTTT. Translated: CASRGQTNEKLFF.

This rearrangement joins TRBV11-3 to TRBJ2-1; 16 bases fit TRBD2. CDR3 length: 18 residues. Germline loops: CDR1 SGHNT, CDR2 YENEEA. Germline trimming cut 4 bases from V and 8 bases from J; bases unmatched to any gene: 11. In nucleotides, the CDR3 is TGTGCCAGCAGCTCCCGCGGGGGACTAGCGGGAGGGCCTTATGAGCAGTTCTTC. Its protein is CASSSRGGLAGGPYEQFF.

V is TRBV4-3 and J is TRBJ2-1; 8 bases agree with TRBD2. Germline V gives CDR1 LGHNA, CDR2 YSLEER. J gave up 5 bases and V 4 bases, and 7 bases lay outside the gene matches. This CDR3 has 15 residues. CDR3 DNA: TGCGCCAGCAGCCTCCTCACCGGGGGGGACAATGAGCAGTTCTTC. Translating gives CASSLLTGGDNEQFF.

The rearrangement links TRBV18 to TRBJ1-6; TRBD1 matches 8 bases. J gave up 10 bases and V 1 base, and 9 bases lay outside the gene matches. Germline V gene lookup returns CDR1 KGHSH and CDR2 LQKENI. The CDR3 runs 16 residues. The CDR3 protein is CASSPRGRGLVSPLHF. For the CDR3, the DNA is TGTGCCAGCTCACCACGCGGCAGGGGGCTTGTGTCACCCCTCCACTTT.

The chain links TRBV14 to TRBJ1-1; 8 nucleotides align to TRBD1. Germline values: CDR1 SGHDN, CDR2 FVKESK. Germline trimming cut 4 bases from V and 5 bases from J; bases unmatched to any gene: 9. This CDR3 is built from 15 residues. The CDR3 region is CASSRGRTGWTEAFF. In DNA form, the CDR3 reads TGTGCCAGCAGCCGAGGGAGGACAGGGTGGACTGAAGCTTTCTTT.

The chain combines TRBV6-1 with TRBJ1-6; 7 bases fit TRBD1. The germline gives CDR1 MNHNS, CDR2 SASEGT. The CDR3 has 13 residues. V shed 1 base, J shed 10 bases, and the junction held 1 base outside the gene matches. CDR3 residues: CASSEEGASPLHF. The DNA of the CDR3 is TGTGCCAGCAGTGAAGAGGGGGCCTCACCCCTCCACTTT.

This clone was seen just once. The rearrangement uses TRBV12-3 or TRBV12-4 and TRBJ2-3; D is unclear. V lost 3 bases, J lost 6 bases, and 7 bases lay in between. This CDR3 is 12 amino acids long. As DNA, the CDR3 is TGTGCCAGCAGTTTGTCCGGGGATACGCAGTATTTT. It encodes CASSLSGDTQYF.

This rearrangement joins TRBV9 to TRBJ2-5, with 11 bases that match TRBD2. Germline lookup yields CDR1 SGDLS and CDR2 YYNGEE. J gave up 4 bases and V 6 bases, and 11 bases lay outside the gene matches. The CDR3 is made up of 16 amino acids. The CDR3, as DNA: TGTGCCAGCACCATTGGTAGCGGGGGGGCCGGAGAGACCCAGTACTTC. Its protein product is CASTIGSGGAGETQYF.

The chain employs TRBV6-5 and TRBJ1-2, with D unclear. The CDR3 consists of 13 residues. The V and J ends lost 6 bases and 7 bases respectively, with 15 bases between them. Germline V gene lookup returns CDR1 MNHEY and CDR2 SVGAGI. The CDR3 bases are TGTGCCAGCAGCCGAACTCGGGAGAGTGGCTACACCTTC. Protein product: CASSRTRESGYTF.

V and J are TRBV5-1 and TRBJ2-7; 9 positions agree with TRBD2. The germline V gene encodes CDR1 SGHRS and CDR2 YFSETQ. The length of the CDR3 is 15 residues. With V trimmed by 1 base and J by 6 bases, 8 bases remained unmatched. The CDR3 reads CASSLSPSGAREQYF. CDR3 DNA: TGCGCCAGCAGCTTGTCGCCTAGCGGGGCCCGCGAGCAGTACTTC.

V and J are TRBV5-1 and TRBJ2-2, with 9 bases fitting TRBD2. The CDR3 consists of 16 residues. V shed 1 base, J shed 5 bases, and the junction held 6 bases outside the gene matches. Per the germline V gene, CDR1 is SGHRS and CDR2 is YFSETQ. The CDR3 loop is CASSLSSGVRTGELFF. Here the CDR3 DNA reads TGCGCCAGCAGCTTGTCTAGCGGGGTCCGAACCGGGGAGCTGTTTTTT.

The chain is built from TRBV7-2 and TRBJ2-7, with TRBD2 matching 8 bases. There are 13 residues in the CDR3. After removal of 3 bases from V and 6 bases from J, the junction contained 4 bases not matched to a gene. Germline V CDR1 and CDR2: SGHTA, FQGNSA. In nucleotides, the CDR3 is TGTGCCAGCAGCTTGACGGGAGGGACCGAGCAGTACTTC. Its protein is CASSLTGGTEQYF.

This sequence joins TRBV6-2 or TRBV6-3 and TRBJ2-6; 9 bases match TRBD1. The V gene's germline CDR1 is MNHEY and CDR2 SVGEGT. Unmatched junction bases numbered 14, after V lost 7 bases and J lost 4 bases. CDR3 length: 18 residues. The CDR3 loop is CASTPTGTGISGANVLTF. CDR3 in DNA: TGTGCCAGCACCCCGACGGGGACAGGGATATCCGGGGCCAACGTCCTGACTTTC.

In its sample, this clone was seen a few times. V is TRBV3-1 (or the pseudogene TRBV3-2) and J is TRBJ1-1; D is unresolved. The V end was cut by 0 bases, the J end by 6 bases, with 5 bases between. The CDR3 is made up of 12 amino acids. Germline CDR1 LGHDT, CDR2 YNNKEL (reference sequence). The CDR3 DNA sequence: TGTGCCAGCAGCCAAGATCGGGCTGAAGCTTTCTTT. Its protein product is CASSQDRAEAFF.

The genes are TRBV3-1 (or the pseudogene TRBV3-2) and TRBJ2-3, with TRBD2 matching over 9 bases. The CDR3 totals 15 residues. The germline gives CDR1 LGHDT, CDR2 YNNKEL (reference sequence). V was pared by 4 bases and J by 4 bases, with 6 bases of the junction left unmatched. This CDR3 reads CASSLAGGGADTQYF. The CDR3 DNA reads TGTGCCAGCAGCCTAGCCGGCGGGGGGGCAGATACGCAGTATTTT.

The gene calls are TRBV27 and TRBJ2-7, with a tentative D call TRBD2 (5 bases). This CDR3 is built from 14 residues. V lost 2 bases to trimming and J lost 6 bases, with 14 bases between them. Germline V CDR1 and CDR2: MNHEY, SMNVEV (reference sequence). The CDR3 nucleotides are TGTGCCAGCAGTTTAGGACTGATCCCCGGCGAGCAGTACTTC. Residues: CASSLGLIPGEQYF.

The chain links TRBV27 to TRBJ1-6, with TRBD1 matching over 7 bases. Germline CDR1 MNHEY, CDR2 SMNVEV (reference sequence). The CDR3 is 13 amino acids. With V trimmed by 8 bases and J by 7 bases, 5 bases remained unmatched. The CDR3 reads CASQGQLNSPLHF. CDR3 DNA sequence: TGTGCCAGCCAGGGACAGCTCAATTCACCCCTCCACTTT.

V is TRBV4-2 and J is TRBJ2-3, with D possibly matching TRBD2 (5 bases). The CDR3 sequence is 17 residues long. CDR1 and CDR2 from the germline V gene are LGHNA and YNFKEQ. V was clipped by 4 bases and J by 6 bases, with 23 bases between them. For the CDR3, the DNA is TGTGCCAGCAGCCCGACGGGTCGCGGAGGCCTCAGGGATACGCAGTATTTT. Translated: CASSPTGRGGLRDTQYF.

The J gene is TRBJ1-1, the V gene TRBV6-5, with D tentatively TRBD1 (6 bases). This CDR3 is 13 amino acids long. Per the germline V gene, CDR1 is MNHEY and CDR2 is SVGAGI. V was shortened by 5 bases and J by 7 bases, with 14 bases between the two germline ends. DNA of the CDR3: TGTGCCAGCAGTCCCACGGGGGGCCTTGAAGCTTTCTTT. Translating it yields CASSPTGGLEAFF.

The chain is built from TRBV6-5 and TRBJ1-2; TRBD1 matches at 7 bases. The CDR3 is 14 amino acids. Germline CDR1 MNHEY, CDR2 SVGAGI. The V and J ends lost 2 bases and 4 bases, in that order; junction bases with no gene match: 4. In nucleotides, the CDR3 is TGTGCCAGCAGTTACCGACAGGGTTCCTATGGCTACACCTTC. Its translation: CASSYRQGSYGYTF.

CDR3 sequence: CASNPTGLAGAGELFF. CDR3 coding DNA: TGTGCCAGCAACCCGACTGGACTAGCGGGAGCCGGGGAGCTGTTTTTT. The V call is TRBV11-3, the J call TRBJ2-2; 13 nucleotides align to TRBD2. J was trimmed by 6 bases and V by 7 bases; bases with no gene match: 8. In germline, CDR1 is SGHNT, CDR2 YENEEA. The CDR3 extends over 16 amino acids.